A selection of T cell receptor beta chains follows, all from one sample in a study of shared T cell receptors in the human thymus. Clones were sequenced by immunoSEQ multiplex PCR, and TCRdb holds only the in-frame ones, with some missing. The sample lists hundreds of thousands of clones, roughly 90% occurring once. These data also featured in a second study, about human thymus T cells.

Sequencing was done on a sample of thymocytes. The receptor source for this set is a boy younger than two with a congenital heart defect. CDR3s include the opening cysteine and the closing phenylalanine or tryptophan. Fields, in order: clone size, V gene, D gene, J gene, CDR3 protein, CDR3 DNA. D genes are given only for firm matches. Clone size is not always given. Where it is, it says once, few, many or a class for expanded clones.

>-|TRBV19|-|TRBJ2-7
CASSTGTPSYEQYF
TGTGCCAGTAGCACCGGGACACCATCCTACGAGCAGTACTTC
>-|TRBV6-5|-|TRBJ1-3
CASSKGGGRDTIYF
TGTGCCAGCAGTAAGGGGGGGGGAAGGGACACCATATATTTT
>-|TRBV9|TRBD2|TRBJ2-1
CASSVSLADNEQFF
TGTGCCAGCAGCGTTTCCCTAGCGGACAATGAGCAGTTCTTC
>-|TRBV19|TRBD2|TRBJ2-6
CASSICGTSNSGANVLTF
TGTGCCAGTAGTATATGCGGGACTAGCAATTCTGGGGCCAACGTCCTGACTTTC
>-|TRBV2|-|TRBJ2-5
CASTITGLVTQYF
TGTGCCAGCACCATTACAGGGTTGGTGACCCAGTACTTC
>-|TRBV7-9|TRBD2|TRBJ2-2
CASSSTSGSNTGELFF
TGTGCCAGCAGCTCGACTAGCGGGAGTAACACCGGGGAGCTGTTTTTT
>once|TRBV5-1|TRBD2|TRBJ2-7
CASRLAGGQTSYEQYF
TGCGCCAGCAGACTAGCGGGAGGGCAGACTTCCTACGAGCAGTACTTC
>-|TRBV4-1|-|TRBJ2-3
CASSQEVTELSDTQYF
TGCGCCAGCAGCCAAGAAGTAACGGAGTTGTCGGATACGCAGTATTTT
>-|TRBV4-1|-|TRBJ2-7
CASSQGWGGSGTTYEQYF
TGCGCCAGCAGCCAAGGATGGGGTGGAAGCGGCACTACCTACGAGCAGTACTTC
>-|TRBV7-2|-|TRBJ2-3
CASSLTGSTDTQYF
TGTGCCAGCAGCTTAACAGGGAGCACAGATACGCAGTATTTT
>-|TRBV4-3|-|TRBJ2-1
CASSQDPGQPNNEQFF
TGCGCCAGCAGCCAAGATCCCGGACAGCCGAACAATGAGCAGTTCTTC
>few|TRBV19|TRBD2|TRBJ2-1
CASRGLEPVTYNEQFF
TGTGCCAGTAGAGGACTAGAACCGGTCACCTACAATGAGCAGTTCTTC
>-|TRBV18|-|TRBJ1-2
CASSPVWGYYGYTF
TGTGCCAGCTCACCAGTGTGGGGCTACTATGGCTACACCTTC
>once|TRBV30|-|TRBJ1-1
CAWRQGRTEAFF
TGTGCCTGGAGACAGGGTAGGACTGAAGCTTTCTTT
>-|TRBV27|-|TRBJ2-3
CASSSSVHTDTQYF
TGTGCCAGCAGTTCTAGCGTCCACACAGATACGCAGTATTTT
>-|TRBV28|-|TRBJ2-7
CASSPRVKRYEQYF
TGTGCCAGCAGTCCACGGGTCAAACGGTACGAGCAGTACTTC
>-|TRBV6-1|TRBD1|TRBJ2-6
CARGQGSGGANVLTF
TGTGCCAGGGGACAGGGTTCAGGTGGGGCCAACGTCCTGACTTTC
>-|TRBV7-6|-|TRBJ2-3
CASSLRAGTGTSTDTQYF
TGTGCCAGCAGCCTAAGGGCCGGGACTGGGACTAGCACAGATACGCAGTATTTT
>-|TRBV15|-|TRBJ1-4
CATSRQRATNEKLFF
TGTGCCACCAGCAGACAAAGAGCAACTAATGAAAAACTGTTTTTT
>-|TRBV7-9|TRBD1|TRBJ2-1
CASSYSNPGQGEFF
TGTGCCAGCAGTTATTCCAATCCGGGACAGGGGGAGTTCTTC
>-|TRBV19|TRBD1|TRBJ1-1
CASSSRQGLAFF
TGTGCCAGTAGTTCTCGACAGGGTTTAGCTTTCTTT
>-|TRBV4-2|-|TRBJ2-3
CASSHHTGTDTQYF
TGTGCCAGCAGCCATCATACAGGCACAGATACGCAGTATTTT
>-|TRBV5-1|TRBD2|TRBJ2-2
CASRSGRASGTGELFF
TGCGCCAGCAGAAGCGGGAGGGCCAGTGGTACCGGGGAGCTGTTTTTT
>-|TRBV6-4|TRBD2|TRBJ2-7
CASSDSMREDLNEQYF
TGTGCCAGCAGTGACTCGATGCGGGAGGATCTCAACGAGCAGTACTTC
>-|TRBV27|TRBD1|TRBJ2-5
CASSRTGTGVGETQYF
TGTGCCAGCAGTAGAACCGGGACAGGGGTTGGGGAGACCCAGTACTTC
>-|TRBV19|TRBD2|TRBJ2-7
CATRTSGRSSYEQYF
TGTGCCACCAGGACTAGCGGGAGGTCTTCCTACGAGCAGTACTTC
>-|TRBV19|-|TRBJ1-5
CASSPRQYSNQPQHF
TGTGCCAGTAGTCCTAGGCAGTATAGCAATCAGCCCCAGCATTTT
>-|TRBV28|TRBD1|TRBJ1-5
CASATGGCQPQHF
TGTGCCAGCGCAACAGGGGGCTGTCAGCCCCAGCATTTT
>-|TRBV5-1|-|TRBJ2-1
CAARWCSGSYNEQFF
TGCGCCGCCCGGTGGTGCAGCGGTTCCTACAATGAGCAGTTCTTC
>few|TRBV4-3|TRBD2|TRBJ2-3
CASSQRPGSGRACTDTQYF
TGCGCCAGCAGCCAGCGGCCGGGTAGCGGGAGGGCCTGCACAGATACGCAGTATTTT
>-|TRBV5-1|TRBD2|TRBJ2-1
CASSLGPLAGGRSYNEQFF
TGCGCCAGCAGCTTGGGGCCTCTAGCGGGAGGGAGGTCCTACAATGAGCAGTTCTTC
>-|TRBV25-1|TRBD1|TRBJ2-3
CASSGGQGARSDTQYF
TGTGCCAGCAGTGGGGGGCAGGGGGCAAGGTCAGATACGCAGTATTTT
>-|TRBV15|-|TRBJ2-5
CATSRDQGRETQYF
TGTGCCACCAGCAGAGATCAGGGGCGAGAGACCCAGTACTTC
>once|TRBV23-1|-|TRBJ2-5
CASSQGQRETQYF
TGCGCCAGCAGTCAAGGGCAGCGGGAGACCCAGTACTTC
>-|TRBV7-9|TRBD1|TRBJ2-7
CASSPDRDRTYEQYF
TGTGCCAGCAGCCCAGACAGGGATCGGACCTACGAGCAGTACTTC
>-|TRBV4-3|-|TRBJ2-1
CASSQLRLSNSSYNEQFF
TGCGCCAGCAGCCAGCTCCGACTATCCAACAGCTCCTACAATGAGCAGTTCTTC
>few|TRBV4-3|-|TRBJ1-2
CASSQGPSPQGNYGYTF
TGCGCCAGCAGCCAAGGCCCCTCCCCACAGGGCAACTATGGCTACACCTTC
>few|TRBV6-1|TRBD2|TRBJ2-7
CASTSTSGTEQYF
TGTGCCAGCACTTCGACTAGCGGGACCGAGCAGTACTTC
>-|TRBV29-1|TRBD1|TRBJ2-7
CSVTGTGTSYEQYF
TGCAGCGTGACCGGGACAGGCACCTCCTACGAGCAGTACTTC
>-|TRBV5-5|-|TRBJ2-7
CASSLEVATYEQYF
TGTGCCAGCAGCTTGGAAGTGGCAACCTACGAGCAGTACTTC
>-|TRBV11-3|-|TRBJ2-1
CASSLEVKLAPYNEQFF
TGTGCCAGCAGCTTAGAGGTTAAACTAGCTCCATACAATGAGCAGTTCTTC
>-|TRBV7-6|TRBD2|TRBJ2-3
CASSLEISGRTDTQYF
TGTGCCAGCAGCTTAGAGATTAGCGGGAGAACAGATACGCAGTATTTT
>-|TRBV7-9|TRBD2|TRBJ2-1
CASSLAGSSGLYNEQFF
TGTGCCAGCAGCTTAGCGGGTTCTAGCGGACTCTACAATGAGCAGTTCTTC
>-|TRBV28|TRBD2|TRBJ2-2
CASSSRLAGDTGELFF
TGTGCCAGCAGTTCAAGACTAGCGGGAGACACCGGGGAGCTGTTTTTT
>once|TRBV29-1|TRBD1|TRBJ1-2
CSAEAGQGSYGYTF
TGCAGCGCCGAGGCGGGACAGGGGAGCTATGGCTACACCTTC
>-|TRBV19|-|TRBJ2-1
CAVRAQGYEQFF
TGCGCCGTCAGGGCCCAGGGATATGAGCAGTTCTTC